The T cell receptor beta chain described here comes from a study of blood T cell repertoires in COVID-19. Study-wide background: Researchers got acute and convalescent COVID-19 samples from the United States, Italy and Spain. PBMCs, B-cell-depleted T cells, or T cells were the source of the cDNA or gDNA that made up the material.

In the original processing: Researchers report that nucleated cell counts were estimated from reference gene primer amplification. Clones were read by immunoSEQ multiplex PCR, and TCRdb kept only the in-frame ones, dropping some. The D gene and trimming were derived from the DNA, and the V and J assignments and clone size from that table. The data show about 280,000 clones, approximately 89% seen once. Germline V gene sequence: CDR1 GTSNPN, CDR2 SVGIG (reference sequence). The trim removed 2 bases at V and 6 bases at J, leaving 12 bases unmatched. This CDR3 contains 16 residues. Material: peripheral blood. This chain uses TRBV30 with TRBJ2-2; TRBD1 matches 7 bases. The receptor was isolated from a man aged 35-49 years with active or convalescent COVID-19. The CDR3 region has the DNA TGTGCCTGGAGTTCCGGCCCGACAGGGATCGCCGGGGAGCTGTTTTTT. It specifies CAWSSGPTGIAGELFF.